Listed below are T cell receptor beta chains from one sample, sequenced in a study of graft-versus-host responses after intestinal transplantation. The table came from immunoSEQ multiplex PCR; TCRdb's copy has only in-frame clones and leaves some out. The repertoire consists of roughly 92,000 clones, with approximately 90% occurring once and the leading ten covering under 0.3%. Their target antigens are unknown. The material sequenced was unstimulated CD4+ T cells sorted from spleen or lymph node cells, taken before transplant. The source is a human donor who was the organ donor for an intestinal transplant. Each CDR3 is given with its conserved first and last residue. Each record gives: D gene, V gene, clone size, J gene, CDR3 protein, CDR3 DNA. D genes are given only for firm matches. Expanded clones are given a class, and other clones once, few, many or no size at all.

TRBD1	TRBV18	NA	TRBJ1-2	CASSPPDRDYGYTF	TGTGCCAGCTCACCGCCCGACAGGGACTATGGCTACACCTTC
TRBD1	TRBV7-9	once	TRBJ1-2	CASSLAGGADYGYTF	TGTGCCAGCAGCTTAGCAGGGGGCGCGGACTATGGCTACACCTTC
NA	TRBV6-4	NA	TRBJ1-1	CARDGDTEAFF	TGTGCCAGGGACGGGGACACTGAAGCTTTCTTT
NA	TRBV7-3	once	TRBJ2-1	CASSFSRDTYNEQFF	TGTGCCAGCAGCTTCAGCCGGGACACGTACAATGAGCAGTTCTTC
NA	TRBV29-1	NA	TRBJ1-4	CSVATDKTEKLFF	TGCAGCGTGGCGACAGATAAAACAGAAAAACTGTTTTTT
NA	TRBV7-2	NA	TRBJ2-1	CASSLAQGSGPHNEQFF	TGTGCCAGCAGCTTAGCCCAGGGTAGCGGCCCCCACAATGAGCAGTTCTTC
TRBD2	TRBV6-1	few	TRBJ2-7	CASTGTSSYEQYF	TGTGCCAGCACCGGGACTAGCTCGTACGAGCAGTACTTC
TRBD1	TRBV5-1	NA	TRBJ1-2	CASSRTTGDYGYTF	TGCGCCAGCAGCCGAACGACAGGGGACTATGGCTACACCTTC
TRBD1	TRBV6-9	NA	TRBJ2-1	CASILGGQGAPRIYNEQFF	TGTGCCAGCATCCTGGGGGGACAGGGGGCCCCCCGAATCTACAATGAGCAGTTCTTC
TRBD1	TRBV9	NA	TRBJ2-7	CASSAPGQGYEQYF	TGTGCCAGCAGCGCCCCGGGACAGGGCTACGAGCAGTACTTC
NA	TRBV19	NA	TRBJ1-2	CASSIDRVGYGYTF	TGTGCCAGTAGTATAGACAGGGTCGGCTATGGCTACACCTTC
NA	TRBV7-9	NA	TRBJ1-1	CASSPTRGPRRGTEAFF	TGTGCCAGCAGCCCGACGAGGGGCCCCAGGAGGGGTACTGAAGCTTTCTTT
NA	TRBV7-2	NA	TRBJ2-5	CASSLHLAYQETQYF	TGTGCCAGCAGCCTCCATCTAGCGTACCAAGAGACCCAGTACTTC
TRBD1	TRBV18	NA	TRBJ1-6	CASSLRTGASPLHF	TGTGCCAGCTCACTAAGGACAGGGGCATCACCCCTCCACTTT
TRBD1	TRBV28	NA	TRBJ2-1	CASSFPPGTGGYNEQFF	TGTGCCAGCAGTTTTCCGCCCGGGACAGGGGGGTACAATGAGCAGTTCTTC
TRBD2	TRBV28	NA	TRBJ2-7	CASSLSGVNYEQYF	TGTGCCAGCAGTCTGAGCGGGGTTAACTACGAGCAGTACTTC
NA	TRBV5-4	NA	TRBJ2-3	CASTPQWEETTDTQYF	TGTGCCAGCACCCCCCAGTGGGAGGAAACCACAGATACGCAGTATTTT
TRBD1	TRBV7-2	NA	TRBJ1-3	CASSGQAASGNTIYF	TGTGCCAGCAGCGGACAGGCGGCCTCTGGAAACACCATATATTTT
TRBD1	TRBV6-6	NA	TRBJ1-2	CASRNSSGGADYGYTF	TGTGCCAGCCGAAACAGTTCAGGGGGCGCGGACTATGGCTACACCTTC
NA	TRBV6-1	NA	TRBJ2-1	CASDGIRTPGNEQFF	TGTGCCAGCGACGGAATAAGGACTCCGGGCAATGAGCAGTTCTTC
NA	TRBV5-6	once	TRBJ2-7	CASSLASFYEQYF	TGTGCCAGCAGCTTGGCCTCTTTCTACGAGCAGTACTTC
NA	TRBV6-5	NA	TRBJ2-5	CASSLGGAGETQYF	TGTGCCAGCAGTCTCGGGGGTGCGGGAGAGACCCAGTACTTC
TRBD1	TRBV27	NA	TRBJ1-2	CASSSRDRGRGSYTF	TGTGCCAGCAGTTCCCGGGACAGGGGGCGCGGAAGCTACACCTTC
TRBD1	TRBV2	NA	TRBJ1-3	CATRTRQGISSGNTIYF	TGTGCCACCCGCACCCGACAGGGAATTAGCTCTGGAAACACCATATATTTT
TRBD2	TRBV6-6	NA	TRBJ2-3	CASIRLPRGDTQYF	TGTGCCAGCATTCGCCTTCCGCGGGGGGATACGCAGTATTTT
TRBD1	TRBV6-5	NA	TRBJ1-2	CASSTPGTGDFTF	TGTGCCAGCAGCACTCCCGGGACAGGGGATTTCACCTTC
NA	TRBV19	NA	TRBJ1-2	CASSIDPRQGPYGYTF	TGTGCCAGTAGTATAGATCCCCGCCAGGGCCCCTATGGCTACACCTTC
NA	TRBV18	once	TRBJ2-7	CASSPRASVAYEQYF	TGTGCCAGCTCACCAAGGGCTAGCGTTGCCTACGAGCAGTACTTC
NA	TRBV5-6	NA	TRBJ2-1	CASSFSWVSGTLTHNEQFF	TGTGCCAGCAGCTTTTCTTGGGTCTCTGGGACTCTAACTCACAATGAGCAGTTCTTC
NA	TRBV11-2	NA	TRBJ1-2	CASSSPLGVQPHGYTF	TGTGCCAGCAGCTCCCCTCTCGGGGTTCAACCCCATGGCTACACCTTC
TRBD1	TRBV5-1	NA	TRBJ1-1	CASRETTGGFNTEAFF	TGCGCCAGCAGGGAGACGACAGGGGGATTTAACACTGAAGCTTTCTTT
NA	TRBV19	NA	TRBJ2-1	CASSIRASATGEQFF	TGTGCCAGTAGTATCCGGGCTAGCGCGACGGGTGAGCAGTTCTTC
TRBD1	TRBV6-6	NA	TRBJ1-3	CASRPTGASGNTIYF	TGTGCCAGCAGGCCTACAGGGGCCTCTGGAAACACCATATATTTT
NA	TRBV14	NA	TRBJ2-7	CASSQWQGSDEQYF	TGTGCCAGCAGCCAATGGCAGGGATCGGACGAGCAGTACTTC
TRBD2	TRBV14	NA	TRBJ2-2	CASSYIAGTNTGELFF	TGTGCCAGCAGCTACATAGCGGGAACGAACACCGGGGAGCTGTTTTTT
NA	TRBV29-1	NA	TRBJ1-2	CSVDPGNYGYTF	TGCAGCGTTGATCCCGGGAACTATGGCTACACCTTC
TRBD2	TRBV15	NA	TRBJ2-1	CATSRGVAGGPRNEQFF	TGTGCCACCAGCAGGGGGGTAGCGGGAGGGCCGAGGAATGAGCAGTTCTTC
NA	TRBV19	NA	TRBJ2-5	CASSGQETQYF	TGTGCCAGTAGCGGCCAAGAGACCCAGTACTTC
NA	TRBV4-2	NA	TRBJ2-3	CASSQVGRASTDTQYF	TGTGCCAGCAGCCAAGTTGGCAGGGCATCCACAGATACGCAGTATTTT
TRBD2	TRBV2	once	TRBJ2-1	CASSEAPLAGGGEQFF	TGTGCCAGCAGTGAAGCGCCCCTAGCGGGGGGGGGTGAGCAGTTCTTC
NA	TRBV30	NA	TRBJ2-1	CAWGGGSSYNEQFF	TGTGCCTGGGGGGGCGGTAGCTCCTACAATGAGCAGTTCTTC
TRBD2	TRBV6-4	NA	TRBJ2-2	CASRTSANTGELFF	TGTGCCAGCAGGACTAGCGCTAACACCGGGGAGCTGTTTTTT
NA	TRBV19	NA	TRBJ1-1	CASSMRGSRYTEAFF	TGTGCCAGTAGTATGCGGGGTTCCAGGTACACTGAAGCTTTCTTT
TRBD1	TRBV30	NA	TRBJ2-7	CAWNPGQGYEQYF	TGTGCCTGGAACCCGGGACAGGGCTACGAGCAGTACTTC
TRBD1	TRBV15	NA	TRBJ1-5	CATSRQTGGDQPQHF	TGTGCCACCAGCAGACAGACAGGGGGCGATCAGCCCCAGCATTTT
NA	TRBV6-4	once	TRBJ2-7	CASSGQLGDEQYF	TGTGCCAGCAGTGGACAGTTAGGGGACGAGCAGTACTTC
TRBD1	TRBV19	NA	TRBJ2-1	CASTPTSGTGIYEQFF	TGTGCCAGTACCCCAACGTCGGGGACAGGGATCTATGAGCAGTTCTTC
NA	TRBV28	NA	TRBJ2-2	CASRTRNTGELFF	TGTGCCAGCAGGACACGTAACACCGGGGAGCTGTTTTTT
NA	TRBV11-2	NA	TRBJ2-3	CASSLVTAGPDTQYF	TGTGCCAGCAGCTTAGTAACAGCGGGCCCAGATACGCAGTATTTT
NA	TRBV6-5	once	TRBJ1-2	CASSRMGGGVYGYTF	TGTGCCAGCAGCCGTATGGGAGGAGGGGTCTATGGCTACACCTTC